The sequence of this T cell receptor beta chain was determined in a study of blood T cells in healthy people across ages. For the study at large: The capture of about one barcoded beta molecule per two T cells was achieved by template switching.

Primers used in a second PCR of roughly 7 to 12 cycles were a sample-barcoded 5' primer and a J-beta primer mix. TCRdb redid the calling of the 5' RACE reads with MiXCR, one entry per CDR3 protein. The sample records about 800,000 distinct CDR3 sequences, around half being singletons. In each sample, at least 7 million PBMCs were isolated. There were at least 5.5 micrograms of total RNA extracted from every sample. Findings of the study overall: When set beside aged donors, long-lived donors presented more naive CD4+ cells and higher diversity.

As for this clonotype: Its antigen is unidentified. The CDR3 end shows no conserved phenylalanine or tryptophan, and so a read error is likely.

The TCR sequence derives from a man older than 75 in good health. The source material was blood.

CDR3 sequence: CASRELAGSYNEQFL. As DNA, the CDR3 is TGTGCCAGCCGGGAACTAGCGGGATCCTACAATGAGCAGTTCCTC. V is TRBV6-4 and J is TRBJ2-1; 10 bases align to TRBD2. The ends lost 8 bases at V and 1 base at J; junction bases unmatched: 5. The CDR3 consists of 15 residues. Germline values: CDR1 MRHNA, CDR2 SNTAGT.